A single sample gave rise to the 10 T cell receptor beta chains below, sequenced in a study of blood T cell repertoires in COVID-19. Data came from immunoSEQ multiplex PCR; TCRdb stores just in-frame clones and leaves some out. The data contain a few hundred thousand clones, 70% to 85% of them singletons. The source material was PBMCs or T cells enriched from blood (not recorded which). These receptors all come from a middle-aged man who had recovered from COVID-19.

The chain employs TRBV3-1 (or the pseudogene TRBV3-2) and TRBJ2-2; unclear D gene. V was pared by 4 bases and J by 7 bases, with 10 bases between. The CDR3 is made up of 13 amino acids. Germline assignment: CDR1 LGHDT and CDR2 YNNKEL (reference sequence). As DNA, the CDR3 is TGTGCCAGCAGCCCCGCCGGCGGCGGGGAGCTGTTTTTT. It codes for CASSPAGGGELFF.

The CDR3 DNA is TGTGCCAGTCTAGCGGGGGGGCGGACGGATACGCAGTATTTT. Its translation: CASLAGGRTDTQYF. The chain has TRBV19 and TRBJ2-3; TRBD2 matches 12 bases. Germline CDR1 is LNHDA and CDR2 is SQIVND (reference sequence). The CDR3 sequence is 14 residues long. Germline trimming cut 8 bases from V and 6 bases from J; bases unmatched to any gene: 6.

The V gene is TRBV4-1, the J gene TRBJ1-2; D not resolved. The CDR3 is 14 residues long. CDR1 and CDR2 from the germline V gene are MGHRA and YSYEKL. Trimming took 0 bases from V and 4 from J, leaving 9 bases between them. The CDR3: CASSQDGAFYGYTF. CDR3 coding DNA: TGCGCCAGCAGCCAAGACGGAGCCTTCTATGGCTACACCTTC.

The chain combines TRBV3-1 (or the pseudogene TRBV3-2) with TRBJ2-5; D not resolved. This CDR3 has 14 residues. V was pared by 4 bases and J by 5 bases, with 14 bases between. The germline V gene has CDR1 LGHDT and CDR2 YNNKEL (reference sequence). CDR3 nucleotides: TGTGCCAGCAGCCCCCCCCAGTATAGCGAGACCCAGTACTTC. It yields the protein CASSPPQYSETQYF.

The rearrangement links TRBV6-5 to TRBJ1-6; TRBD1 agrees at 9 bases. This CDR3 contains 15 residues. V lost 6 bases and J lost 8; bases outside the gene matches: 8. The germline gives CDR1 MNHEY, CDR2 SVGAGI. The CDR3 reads CASRGADRGDSPLHF. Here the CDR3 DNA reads TGTGCCAGCAGGGGGGCCGACAGGGGGGATTCACCCCTCCACTTT.

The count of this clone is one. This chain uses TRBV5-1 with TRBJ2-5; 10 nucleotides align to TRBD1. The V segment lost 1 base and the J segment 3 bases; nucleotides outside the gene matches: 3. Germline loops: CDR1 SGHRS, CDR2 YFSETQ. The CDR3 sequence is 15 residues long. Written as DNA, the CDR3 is TGCGCCAGCAGCTTGTCCGGGACAGGGGAAGAGACCCAGTACTTC. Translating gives CASSLSGTGEETQYF.

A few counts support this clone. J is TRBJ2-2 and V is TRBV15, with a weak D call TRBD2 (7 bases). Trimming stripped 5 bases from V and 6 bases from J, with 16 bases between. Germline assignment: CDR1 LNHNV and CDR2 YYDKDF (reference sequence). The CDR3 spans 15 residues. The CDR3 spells CATSRPAGAAGELFF. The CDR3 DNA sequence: TGTGCCACCAGCCGACCCGCGGGGGCGGCCGGGGAGCTGTTTTTT. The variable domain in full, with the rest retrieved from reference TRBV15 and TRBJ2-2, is DAMVIQNPRYQVTQFGKPVTLSCSQTLNHNVMYWYQQKSSQAPKLLFHYYDKDFNNEADTPDNFQSRRPNTSFCFLDIRSPGLGDTAMYLCATSRPAGAAGELFFGEGSRLTVL.

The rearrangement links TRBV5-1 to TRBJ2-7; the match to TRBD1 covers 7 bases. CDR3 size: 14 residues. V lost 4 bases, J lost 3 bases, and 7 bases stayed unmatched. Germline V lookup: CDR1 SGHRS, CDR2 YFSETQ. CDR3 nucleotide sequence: TGCGCCAGCAGCACTCTGGGACAGATCTACGAGCAGTACTTC. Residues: CASSTLGQIYEQYF.

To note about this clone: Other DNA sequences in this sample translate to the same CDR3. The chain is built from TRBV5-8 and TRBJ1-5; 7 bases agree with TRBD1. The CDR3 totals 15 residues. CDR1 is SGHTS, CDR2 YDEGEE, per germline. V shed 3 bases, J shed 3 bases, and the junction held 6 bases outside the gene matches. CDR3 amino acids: CASSSRQGDNQPQHF. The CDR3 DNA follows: TGTGCCAGCAGCTCAAGACAGGGAGACAATCAGCCCCAGCATTTT. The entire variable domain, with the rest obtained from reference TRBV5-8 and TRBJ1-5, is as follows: EAGVTQSPTHLIKTRGQQATLRCSPISGHTSVYWYQQALGLGLQFLLWYDEGEERNRGNFPPRFSGRQFPNYSSELNVNALELEDSALYLCASSSRQGDNQPQHFGDGTRLSIL.

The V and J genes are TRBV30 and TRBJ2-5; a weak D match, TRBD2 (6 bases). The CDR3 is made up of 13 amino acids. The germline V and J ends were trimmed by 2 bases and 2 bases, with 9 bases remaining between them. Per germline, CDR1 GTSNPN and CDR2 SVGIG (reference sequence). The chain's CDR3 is CAWSRRVQETQYF. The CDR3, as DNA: TGTGCCTGGAGTAGGAGGGTTCAAGAGACCCAGTACTTC.